The 15 T cell receptor beta chains reported below all come from one sample, sequenced in a study of molecular identifiers for immune sequencing clone quantification. MiXCR, run by TCRdb on the PCR reads, gives a single entry per CDR3 protein. The table lists about 9,800 distinct CDR3 sequences, roughly a fifth of them singletons, with about 1.4% in the top ten. The sequenced material came from naive CD8+ T cells from blood, with Jurkat cell RNA spiked in. As to subset: FACS-sorted CD8+CD4-CCR7+CD45RA+ naive T cells. All receptors derive from a human donor in good health. Some libraries in this study had Jurkat cell RNA spiked in.

With regard to this clonotype: An end of the junction does not agree with germline; a read error may underlie this. V is TRBV6-5 and J is TRBJ2-7; no reliable D call. The CDR3 is 17 amino acids. Germline CDR1 MNHEY, CDR2 SVGAGI. Here the CDR3 reads CASSYPPPGGGAYEQHF. The CDR3 DNA reads TGTGCCAGCAGTTACCCCCCTCCGGGTGGCGGAGCCTACGAGCAGCACTTC.

The rearrangement uses TRBV13 and TRBJ2-7; perhaps D is TRBD1 or TRBD2 (6 bases each). Germline V CDR1 and CDR2: PRHDT, FYEKMQ (reference sequence). Trimming stripped 2 bases from V and 3 bases from J, with 14 bases between. This CDR3 has 15 residues. The CDR3 region is CASSLSGQGRYEQYF. The DNA for the CDR3 is TGTGCCAGCAGCTTAAGCGGGCAGGGGCGCTACGAGCAGTACTTC.

In its sample, this clonotype ranks as medium-sized. The DNA of the CDR3 is TGTGCCAGCAGCCCGATGGGTACAGGCACAGATACGCAGTATTTT. Its protein product is CASSPMGTGTDTQYF. This chain links TRBV9 with TRBJ2-3; D not certain. Germline V gene lookup returns CDR1 SGDLS and CDR2 YYNGEE. This CDR3 region has 15 residues. Between the trimmed V and J ends, which lost 4 bases and 1 base, there was a span of 13 bases.

V and J are TRBV19 and TRBJ2-1, with 10 bases aligning to TRBD2. Germline CDR1 and CDR2: LNHDA and SQIVND (reference sequence). The CDR3 is made up of 15 amino acids. The CDR3 DNA is TGTGCATGTACCATAGCGGGAGGATCCTACAATGAGCAGTTCTTC. Translating it yields CACTIAGGSYNEQFF.

Within the sample, this clonotype is medium-sized. This CDR3 reads CASSYRHNEQFF. The CDR3, as DNA: TGTGCCAGCAGCTACCGCCACAATGAGCAGTTCTTC. J is TRBJ2-1 and V is TRBV7-2, with D hard to call. The germline V gene encodes CDR1 SGHTA and CDR2 FQGNSA. CDR3 length equals 12 residues. The V and J ends lost 4 bases and 5 bases respectively, with 6 bases between them.

This clonotype was seen repeatedly, ten times or more. V and J are TRBV11-2 and TRBJ2-7; 8 bases align to TRBD2. CDR3 size: 14 residues. Germline V gene sequence: CDR1 SGHAT, CDR2 FQNNGV. The trim removed 8 bases at V and 2 bases at J, leaving 8 bases unmatched. DNA for the CDR3: TGTGCCAGCGCGGGGGGCCAATACCCCTACGAGCAGTACTTC. Translated: CASAGGQYPYEQYF.

This clonotype appeared many times. The chain combines TRBV4-3 with TRBJ2-7; tentative D call: TRBD1 (6 bases). Germline-derived CDR1 and CDR2 are LGHNA and YSLEER. The V end was cut by 4 bases, the J end by 6 bases, with 19 bases between. The CDR3 spans 15 residues. The DNA of the CDR3 is TGCGCCAGCAGCCCGGAACAGGGCTCTCCGTCCGAGCAGTACTTC. This encodes CASSPEQGSPSEQYF.

A remark on this clonotype: One end of the junction is discordant with germline, which a read error may explain. This chain links TRBV29-1 with TRBJ1-2; no clear D. CDR1 is SQVTM, CDR2 ANQGSEA, per germline. The CDR3 is 16 residues long. For the CDR3, the DNA is TGCGGCGGATTTGAGGACGGAGAGAATCCTAACTATGGCTACGCCTTC. Amino acid sequence: CGGFEDGENPNYGYAF.

This clonotype has at least ten counts. The chain combines TRBV13 with TRBJ2-5; maybe TRBD1 (6 bases). The CDR3 is made up of 14 amino acids. V dropped 4 bases and J dropped 1 base, with 10 bases sitting between them. Germline CDR1 reads PRHDT; CDR2 reads FYEKMQ (reference sequence). The CDR3 region has the DNA TGTGCCAGCAGCTCCCGGACAGCCCAAGAGACCCAGTACTTC. Translation: CASSSRTAQETQYF. The full variable domain, completed using reference TRBV13 and TRBJ2-5, is AAGVIQSPRHLIKEKRETATLKCYPIPRHDTVYWYQQGPGQDPQFLISFYEKMQSDKGSIPDRFSAQQFSDYHSELNMSSLELGDSALYFCASSSRTAQETQYFGPGTRLLVL.

This clonotype occurred many times. The chain combines TRBV9 with TRBJ2-3; possibly TRBD2 for D (5 bases). This CDR3 has 15 residues. Trimming removed 0 bases at V and 5 bases at J, with 13 bases between. Germline-derived CDR1 and CDR2 are SGDLS and YYNGEE. The CDR3 is CASSVGTFGEDTQYF. The CDR3 DNA reads as TGTGCCAGCAGCGTAGGGACTTTCGGTGAAGATACGCAGTATTTT. Supplemented by reference TRBV9 and TRBJ2-3, the full variable domain reads DSGVTQTPKHLITATGQRVTLRCSPRSGDLSVYWYQQSLDQGLQFLIQYYNGEERAKGNILERFSAQQFPDLHSELNLSSLELGDSALYFCASSVGTFGEDTQYFGPGTRLTVL.

This clonotype is medium-sized. This chain joins TRBV4-1 and TRBJ1-1; a possible D gene is TRBD1 (6 bases). Trimming pared 4 bases from V and 5 bases from J, leaving 14 bases between. Germline loops: CDR1 MGHRA, CDR2 YSYEKL. The CDR3 consists of 14 residues. CDR3 in amino acids: CASSPRAGETEAFF. CDR3 DNA sequence: TGCGCCAGCAGCCCCCGGGCAGGGGAGACTGAAGCTTTCTTT.

In its sample, this clonotype ranks as medium-sized. The V and J genes are TRBV4-2 and TRBJ2-3; TRBD2 matches 9 bases. With V trimmed by 0 bases and J by 0 bases, 10 bases remained unmatched. From germline, CDR1 is LGHNA and CDR2 YNFKEQ. This CDR3 spans 19 amino acids. CDR3 residues: CASSQEAGGTILSTDTQYF. The CDR3 bases are TGTGCCAGCAGCCAAGAAGCGGGAGGCACAATCCTTAGCACAGATACGCAGTATTTT.

In its sample, this clonotype ranks as medium-sized. V gene TRBV11-2 combines with J gene TRBJ2-3; 11 bases fit TRBD2. The CDR3 consists of 16 residues. The trim removed 5 bases at V and 4 bases at J, leaving 8 bases unmatched. The germline CDR1 and CDR2 sequences are SGHAT and FQNNGV. The CDR3 DNA follows: TGTGCCAGCAGCCTTCCTAGCGGGGGGCTTTCAGATACGCAGTATTTT. This sequence encodes CASSLPSGGLSDTQYF.

This clonotype is medium-sized in the sample. The chain joins TRBV4-1 to TRBJ2-3; no firm D call. V gave up 0 bases and J gave up 0 bases, with 13 bases separating them. CDR1 and CDR2 from the germline V gene are MGHRA and YSYEKL. This CDR3 has 17 residues. The CDR3 region is CASSQDYILTSTDTQYF. In DNA form, the CDR3 reads TGCGCCAGCAGCCAAGATTACATTCTCACTAGCACAGATACGCAGTATTTT.

By sample fraction, this clonotype is medium-sized. This chain joins TRBV7-9 and TRBJ2-6, with D possibly being TRBD1 (6 bases). CDR1 and CDR2 (germline): SEHNR, FQNEAQ (reference sequence). V was cut by 4 bases and J by 1 base, with 11 bases left in between. The CDR3 contains 16 residues. The CDR3 protein is CASSSNRDSGANVLTF. The CDR3 region has the DNA TGTGCCAGCAGCTCCAACAGGGATTCTGGGGCCAACGTCCTGACTTTC.